Given below is one T cell receptor (beta chain) in context. Its antigen is not identified. The length of the CDR3 is 14 residues. Trimming removed 5 bases from V and 3 bases from J; junction bases left unmatched: 3. From germline, CDR1 is GTSNPN and CDR2 SVGIG (reference sequence). This specimen comes from a study of graft-versus-host responses after intestinal transplantation. Findings and limits, study-wide: Recipient marrow showed GvH clones, some seen first in ileum or blood.

Repertoires were generated with immunoSEQ multiplex PCR, while TCRdb's copy carries only in-frame clones and drops some. This table has about 90,000 clones, 85% to 95% appearing once. The source of this sequence is a human donor who was the organ donor for an intestinal transplant. The gene calls are TRBV30 and TRBJ1-4; 10 nucleotides align to TRBD1. The specimen was unstimulated CD8+ T cells sorted from spleen or lymph node cells, collected before transplant. The DNA for the CDR3 is TGTGCCTGGGGACAGGGGGTAGCTAATGAAAAACTGTTTTTT. Amino acids: CAWGQGVANEKLFF.